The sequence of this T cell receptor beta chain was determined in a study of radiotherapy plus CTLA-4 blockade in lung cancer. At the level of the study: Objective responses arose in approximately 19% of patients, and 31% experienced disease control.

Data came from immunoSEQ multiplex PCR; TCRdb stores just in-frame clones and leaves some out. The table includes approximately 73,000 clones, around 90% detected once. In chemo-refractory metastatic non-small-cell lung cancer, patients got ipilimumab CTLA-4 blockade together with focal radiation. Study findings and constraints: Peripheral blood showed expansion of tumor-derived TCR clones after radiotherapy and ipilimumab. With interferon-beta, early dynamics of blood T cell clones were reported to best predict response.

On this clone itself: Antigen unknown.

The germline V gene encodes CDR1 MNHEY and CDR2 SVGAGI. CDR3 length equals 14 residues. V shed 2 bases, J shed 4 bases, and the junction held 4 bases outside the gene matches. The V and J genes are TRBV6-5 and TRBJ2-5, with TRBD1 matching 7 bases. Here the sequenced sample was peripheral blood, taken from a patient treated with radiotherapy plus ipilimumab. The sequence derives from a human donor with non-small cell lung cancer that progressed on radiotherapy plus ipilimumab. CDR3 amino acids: CASSYTTGRETQYF. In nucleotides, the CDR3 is TGTGCCAGCAGTTACACGACAGGGAGAGAGACCCAGTACTTC.